The clone carrying this TCR beta chain appeared many times. TCRdb independently ran MiXCR on the RACE reads; one entry per CDR3 protein. This repertoire shows 110,000 or so distinct CDR3 sequences, roughly a tenth found once; its top ten account for 3% to 3.5%. The data belong to a study of human T cells and chemical hapten exposure. Study information: Across the whole study, which lasted roughly 24 weeks, patients were given diphenylcyclopropenone on the scalp once a week. Slight differences in pooled library volume were the main source of varying TCR yields across samples.

Time point in this sample: patch test 2, 6 weeks after DPC sensitization. Treatment here: therapeutic diphenylcyclopropenone sensitization with weekly scalp DPC. The TCR was taken from a woman aged 40 to 55 with alopecia areata. Some clones in this sample may be carry-over from other donors' samples. The sequencing here drew on whole blood, taken in connection with sensitization to the hapten diphenylcyclopropenone (DPC).

DNA of the CDR3: TGTGCCAGCAGTCCGACGGACAGGGCAGACGAGCAGTACTTC. Protein product: CASSPTDRADEQYF. The chain links TRBV27 to TRBJ2-7, with 8 positions matching TRBD1. CDR1 and CDR2 (germline): MNHEY, SMNVEV (reference sequence). This CDR3 region has 14 residues. The junction had 8 bases not matched to a gene; V was cut back by 5 bases and J by 5 bases.